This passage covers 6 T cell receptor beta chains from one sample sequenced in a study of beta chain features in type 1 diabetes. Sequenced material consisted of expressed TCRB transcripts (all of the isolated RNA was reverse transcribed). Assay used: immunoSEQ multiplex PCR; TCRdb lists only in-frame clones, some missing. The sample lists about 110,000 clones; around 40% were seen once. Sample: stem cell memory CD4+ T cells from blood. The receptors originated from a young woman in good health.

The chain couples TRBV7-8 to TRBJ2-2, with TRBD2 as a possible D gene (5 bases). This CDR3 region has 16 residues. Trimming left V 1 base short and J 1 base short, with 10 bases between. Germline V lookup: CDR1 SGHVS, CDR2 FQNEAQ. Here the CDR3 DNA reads TGTGCCAGCAGCTTAGTGGTGAGCGGGAACACCGGGGAGCTGTTTTTT. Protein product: CASSLVVSGNTGELFF.

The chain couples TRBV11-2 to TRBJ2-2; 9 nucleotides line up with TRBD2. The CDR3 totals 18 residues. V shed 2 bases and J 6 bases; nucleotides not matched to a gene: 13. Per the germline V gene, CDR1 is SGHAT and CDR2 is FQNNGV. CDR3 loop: CASSLRVRAGGPAGELFF. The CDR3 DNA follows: TGTGCCAGCAGCTTACGGGTGAGAGCGGGAGGCCCCGCCGGGGAGCTGTTTTTT.

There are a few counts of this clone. CDR3 bases: TGTGCAAGTCGCAACGGGACTAGCGCAGAGACCCAGTACTTC. It codes for CASRNGTSAETQYF. J is TRBJ2-5 and V is TRBV12-2; whether TRBD2, the table's D call, matches the DNA was not checked. TRBV12-2 is shown as a pseudogene. The CDR3 extends over 14 amino acids.

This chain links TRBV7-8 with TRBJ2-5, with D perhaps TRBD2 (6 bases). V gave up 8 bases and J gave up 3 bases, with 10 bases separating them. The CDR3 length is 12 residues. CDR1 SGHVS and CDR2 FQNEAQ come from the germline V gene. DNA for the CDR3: TGTGCCAGCGGCCGGAGGGAAGAGACCCAGTACTTC. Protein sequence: CASGRREETQYF.

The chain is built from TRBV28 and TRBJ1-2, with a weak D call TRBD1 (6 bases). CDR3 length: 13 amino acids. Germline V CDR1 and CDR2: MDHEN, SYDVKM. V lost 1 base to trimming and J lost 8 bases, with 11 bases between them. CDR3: CASSLSGARGYTF. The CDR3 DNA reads TGTGCCAGCAGTTTATCAGGGGCGAGAGGCTACACCTTC.

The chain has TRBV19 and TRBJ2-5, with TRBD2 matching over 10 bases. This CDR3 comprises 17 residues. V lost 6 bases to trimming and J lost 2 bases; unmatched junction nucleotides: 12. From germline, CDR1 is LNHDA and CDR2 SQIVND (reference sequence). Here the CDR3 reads CASSRRLAGVGQETQYF. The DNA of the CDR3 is TGTGCCAGTAGCCGTAGGCTAGCGGGAGTCGGGCAAGAGACCCAGTACTTC. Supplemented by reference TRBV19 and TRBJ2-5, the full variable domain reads DGGITQSPKYLFRKEGQNVTLSCEQNLNHDAMYWYRQDPGQGLRLIYYSQIVNDFQKGDIAEGYSVSREKKESFPLTVTSAQKNPTAFYLCASSRRLAGVGQETQYFGPGTRLLVL.